Each of the 23 T cell receptor beta chains below was sequenced from the same sample in a study of T-cell memory formation after mild COVID-19. MiXCR was run by TCRdb on the 5' RACE reads, yielding one entry per CDR3 protein. In the table there are about 110,000 distinct CDR3 sequences, over 15% of which are singletons. Sequencing was performed on PBMCs or a T cell subset sorted from them (not recorded which). These receptors came from a man aged 18 to 35 who had mild COVID-19 (a few samples of this study predate the infection). Cell type and time point are not known.

This clonotype came up many times. The CDR3 here is CASSLVAGTDTQYF. The CDR3 bases are TGTGCCAGCAGCTTGGTAGCGGGCACAGATACGCAGTATTTT. The genes are TRBV5-5 and TRBJ2-3; D is possibly TRBD2 (6 bases). V lost 0 bases, J lost 1 base, and 6 bases lay in between. This CDR3 is 14 amino acids long. Germline CDR1 and CDR2: SGHKS and YYEKEE (reference sequence).

This clonotype showed up just a few times. The chain carries TRBV7-2 and TRBJ2-5, with a possible D match to TRBD1 (5 bases). Germline CDR1 and CDR2: SGHTA and FQGNSA. V lost 4 bases and J lost 7, with 16 bases in between. The CDR3 length is 14 residues. For the CDR3, the DNA is TGTGCCAGCAGCTCCGATGGCTTTCAGGGGACCCAGTACTTC. Encoded protein: CASSSDGFQGTQYF.

The chain employs TRBV5-1 and TRBJ2-5; 7 bases align to TRBD1. The germline V gene has CDR1 SGHRS and CDR2 YFSETQ. The CDR3 contains 14 residues. V shed 4 bases, J shed 2 bases, and the junction held 5 bases outside the gene matches. In DNA, the CDR3 is TGCGCCAGCAGCGAGCGACAGGGACAAGAGACCCAGTACTTC. Translating it yields CASSERQGQETQYF.

The gene calls are TRBV15 and TRBJ1-1; the match to TRBD1 covers 9 bases. CDR1 is LNHNV, CDR2 YYDKDF, per germline (reference sequence). V gave up 5 bases and J gave up 1 base; unmatched junction bases: 5. The CDR3 spans 15 residues. CDR3 in DNA: TGTGCCACCAGCCGGGGACAGGGTACGAACACTGAAGCTTTCTTT. It encodes CATSRGQGTNTEAFF.

This clonotype has just a few counts. The chain uses TRBV12-3 or TRBV12-4 and TRBJ2-7; perhaps TRBD1 as D (6 bases). The CDR3 sequence is 12 residues long. The V and J ends lost 4 bases and 6 bases respectively, with 10 bases between them. CDR3 protein: CASSSTGSEQYF. For the CDR3, the DNA is TGTGCCAGCAGTTCCACAGGGTCCGAGCAGTACTTC.

As for this clonotype: The junction differs from germline at one of its ends, possibly a read error. The chain couples TRBV7-7 to TRBJ2-2, with D uncertain. The CDR3 length is 13 residues. From germline, CDR1 is SSHAT and CDR2 FNYEAQ (reference sequence). In DNA, the CDR3 is TGTGCTAGCAGCTATTCTAACACCGGGGAGCTGTTTTTT. The encoded protein is CASSYSNTGELFF.

This clonotype was observed a single time. The chain uses TRBV6-5 and TRBJ1-2; D is unclear. The germline V gene has CDR1 MNHEY and CDR2 SVGAGI. The CDR3 consists of 15 residues. Between the trimmed V and J ends, which lost 2 bases and 7 bases, there was a span of 17 bases. CDR3 residues: CASSYAGSWSSGYTF. In DNA form, the CDR3 reads TGTGCCAGCAGTTACGCCGGGTCATGGAGCTCTGGCTACACCTTC.

The chain joins TRBV19 to TRBJ1-5; possible D gene TRBD1, 5 bases. Trimming left V 4 bases short and J 11 bases short, with 18 bases between. Germline CDR1 LNHDA, CDR2 SQIVND (reference sequence). The CDR3 length is 14 residues. The CDR3 coding sequence is TGTGCCAGTAGTACGGGACGGTCCGGGATAGCCCAGCATTTT. Translation gives CASSTGRSGIAQHF.

V and J are TRBV6-6 and TRBJ1-5; perhaps TRBD1 as D (6 bases). Germline loops: CDR1 MNHNY, CDR2 SVGAGI (reference sequence). Trimming stripped 5 bases from V and 1 base from J, with 15 bases between. The CDR3 consists of 16 residues. In DNA, the CDR3 is TGTGCCAGCAGTCGAACAGGGAGAGGAAGCAATCAGCCCCAGCATTTT. This sequence encodes CASSRTGRGSNQPQHF.

This clonotype has more than one count but fewer than ten. The chain uses TRBV20-1 and TRBJ1-5, with no clear D. Germline V gives CDR1 DFQATT, CDR2 SNEGSKA (reference sequence). This CDR3 has 14 residues. V lost 3 bases and J lost 0, with 9 bases in between. The CDR3 reads CSASALNSNQPQHF. The CDR3 bases are TGCAGTGCTAGTGCGCTCAATAGCAATCAGCCCCAGCATTTT.

This clonotype was recorded at least ten times. This chain uses TRBV12-3 or TRBV12-4 with TRBJ2-7; possibly TRBD1 for D (6 bases). Between the trimmed V and J ends, which lost 6 bases and 5 bases, there was a span of 20 bases. The CDR3 totals 15 residues. This chain's CDR3 is CASRSTGEGENEQYF. For the CDR3, the DNA is TGTGCCAGCAGATCCACCGGCGAGGGGGAAAACGAGCAGTACTTC.

This clonotype was seen only a few times. V and J are TRBV4-2 and TRBJ1-5; no definite D call. Germline-derived CDR1 and CDR2 are LGHNA and YNFKEQ. Trimming left V 5 bases short and J 5 bases short, with 7 bases between. The CDR3 is 12 amino acids. The CDR3 sequence is CASSAGYQPQHF. The CDR3, as DNA: TGTGCCAGCAGCGCGGGCTATCAGCCCCAGCATTTT.

This chain joins TRBV20-1 and TRBJ1-5, with TRBD1 matching over 7 bases. CDR3 length: 17 residues. The germline V gene has CDR1 DFQATT and CDR2 SNEGSKA (reference sequence). J lost 5 bases, V lost 0 bases, and 13 bases had no gene match. The CDR3 loop reads CSARDPLNRGGHQPQHF. The DNA for the CDR3 is TGCAGTGCTAGAGATCCCCTCAACAGGGGCGGTCATCAGCCCCAGCATTTT.

V usage is TRBV12-3 or TRBV12-4 and J usage is TRBJ1-1; D remains unclear. This CDR3 is built from 15 residues. Between the trimmed V and J ends, which lost 6 bases and 8 bases, there was a span of 22 bases. CDR3 DNA: TGTGCCAGCAGGCCGGGCCCCCTCGCAGCCGGCGAAGCTTTCTTT. Its protein product is CASRPGPLAAGEAFF.

This clonotype was recorded a few times. The chain uses TRBV9 and TRBJ2-5, with D possibly TRBD1 on 6 matching bases. The CDR3 spans 13 residues. Germline V lookup: CDR1 SGDLS, CDR2 YYNGEE. V was shortened by 3 bases and J by 3 bases, with 9 bases between the two germline ends. Here the CDR3 reads CASSGRTEETQYF. The CDR3 DNA reads TGTGCCAGCAGCGGGAGGACAGAAGAGACCCAGTACTTC.

V usage is TRBV30 and J usage is TRBJ1-2; maybe TRBD1 (6 bases). The CDR3 sequence is 12 residues long. Per germline, CDR1 GTSNPN and CDR2 SVGIG (reference sequence). V gave up 2 bases and J gave up 8 bases, with 12 bases separating them. The CDR3 sequence: CAWSPGTTGYTF. The DNA of the CDR3 is TGTGCCTGGAGTCCCGGGACAACCGGCTACACCTTC.

The J gene is TRBJ1-5, the V gene TRBV4-2; D gene ambiguous. This CDR3 is built from 15 residues. The germline V and J ends were trimmed by 4 bases and 4 bases, with 14 bases remaining between them. Germline lookup yields CDR1 LGHNA and CDR2 YNFKEQ. The CDR3 DNA is TGTGCCAGCAGCCGGATAGACGGCCCAAATCAGCCCCAGCATTTT. Translation gives CASSRIDGPNQPQHF.

This clonotype was recorded a few times. The V and J genes are TRBV7-3 and TRBJ1-1, with D perhaps TRBD1 (5 bases). CDR3 length: 15 residues. The ends were cut back, 2 bases at V and 0 bases at J, with 10 bases in the middle. Germline V gene sequence: CDR1 SGHTA, CDR2 FQGTGA. CDR3 sequence (DNA): TGTGCCAGCAGCTTAGGCGGGGGTATGAACACTGAAGCTTTCTTT. Translated: CASSLGGGMNTEAFF.

The rearrangement joins TRBV20-1 to TRBJ2-7; 7 positions agree with TRBD2. The CDR3 totals 14 residues. V gave up 0 bases and J gave up 6 bases; unmatched junction bases: 8. Germline CDR1 DFQATT, CDR2 SNEGSKA (reference sequence). CDR3 nucleotide sequence: TGCAGTGCTAGAGATCCCAGCGGGGAAGGCGAGCAGTACGTC. It is translated as CSARDPSGEGEQYV.

At least ten counts were recorded for this clonotype. The rearrangement links TRBV10-3 to TRBJ2-5; 7 bases line up with TRBD1. Per germline, CDR1 ENHRY and CDR2 SYGVKD. CDR3 length: 16 amino acids. Unmatched junction bases numbered 8, after V lost 3 bases and J lost 1 base. The CDR3 sequence is CAISDPVGQIQETQYF. Here the CDR3 DNA reads TGTGCCATCAGTGACCCGGTGGGACAGATCCAAGAGACCCAGTACTTC.

The sample holds a few counts of this clonotype. The chain joins TRBV6-4 to TRBJ1-1; a possible D gene is TRBD1 (5 bases). Germline V gene lookup returns CDR1 MRHNA and CDR2 SNTAGT. CDR3 length: 13 residues. V lost 0 bases and J lost 3, with 5 bases in between. The CDR3 region is CASSDSGDTEAFF. The CDR3 nucleotides are TGTGCCAGCAGTGACTCAGGGGACACTGAAGCTTTCTTT.

V and J are TRBV19 and TRBJ1-2; possible D gene TRBD1, 6 bases. This CDR3 region has 16 residues. CDR1 and CDR2 (germline): LNHDA, SQIVND (reference sequence). The V end was cut by 3 bases, the J end by 3 bases, with 17 bases between. CDR3 nucleotide sequence: TGTGCCAGTAGTATGGGGGCAGGGCCCATCGACTATGGCTACACCTTC. It specifies CASSMGAGPIDYGYTF.

A few counts support this clonotype. J is TRBJ2-3 and V is TRBV15, with 7 bases that match TRBD1. CDR3 length equals 17 residues. The V and J ends lost 0 bases and 0 bases, in that order; junction bases with no gene match: 6. From germline, CDR1 is LNHNV and CDR2 YYDKDF (reference sequence). The CDR3 DNA follows: TGTGCCACCAGCAGAGAACTGACAGGGCCTAGCACAGATACGCAGTATTTT. This sequence encodes CATSRELTGPSTDTQYF.